This T cell receptor beta chain was found in a study of T cells in Graves' hyperthyroidism and ophthalmopathy. Study-wide results and caveats: Model-based prediction identified ophthalmopathy a median roughly 5.9 months prior to its onset.

This clonotype was observed many times. The antigen is not known. TCR beta CDR3 regions were amplified from RNA transcripts. The primer set for the first-round RT-PCR of the TCR CDR3 was HTBI. TCRdb processed the multiplex PCR reads anew with MiXCR; each CDR3 protein has one entry. Of more than 450,000 distinct CDR3 sequences in the sample, 14% were seen once. Newly diagnosed hyperthyroidism patients aged 18 to 65 years had disease lasting under 2 months. Any patient presenting with uncontrolled infection, other autoimmune disease, pregnancy or lactation was left out. Orbital computed tomography and thyroid ultrasound, together with serum TRAb and thyroxine and clinical symptoms, were used for diagnoses. The sequenced sample was blood. The origin of this receptor is a woman aged 40 to 50 with Graves' hyperthyroidism.

Written as DNA, the CDR3 is TGTGCCATCAGTGAGACCCAGCGCCCCTACGAGCAGTACTTC. Amino acids: CAISETQRPYEQYF. This chain links TRBV10-3 with TRBJ2-7; D remains ambiguous. This CDR3 is 14 amino acids long. Trimming left V 2 bases short and J 2 bases short, with 10 bases between. Germline CDR1 is ENHRY and CDR2 is SYGVKD.